The sequence of this T cell receptor beta chain was determined in a study of T cell responses to AZD1222 COVID-19 vaccine (dated by TCRdb to 2020 to 2023). Looking at the study overall: AZD1222 recipients whose second dose came at about 4 weeks and those whose second dose came at about 12 weeks were combined into one group, since spike-specific TCR depth and breadth did not differ between the two schedules. A total of 233 trial participants underwent TCR sequencing, of whom some 210 received two doses of AZD1222 and around 25 received two doses of the MenACWY control vaccine. Trial participants were enrolled into age subgroups of 18-55, 56-69 and 70-plus years, which contained 148, 28 and 57 TCR-sequenced participants, respectively. The research as a whole found: Most participants were white British and females outnumbered males, and the authors suggested that clonal diversity may have been underestimated. Nearly half of unique spike-specific TCRs reportedly recognized epitopes outside regions mutated in the B.1.351 and B.1.1.7 variants. The whole spike protein was spanned by vaccine-associated CD4 TCRs, and dominant responses were seen in regions 160-218 and 743-854. Because no day 14 peak-response samples were available, the repertoires could be characterized only after the peak T cell response. In the small 56-69-year group, the increase in depth fell short of significance, most likely because of low power. Conclusions about previously exposed vaccinees were limited because only five to seven AZD1222 recipients were SARS-CoV-2 seropositive at baseline. A significant rise in spike-specific TCR breadth and depth was observed after two AZD1222 doses relative to day 0 and relative to MenACWY recipients.

The CDR3 goes from the cysteine to the phenylalanine over 14 residues. The CDR3 DNA has 42 bases and is translated from base 1. CDR1 and CDR2 (MNHEY, SMNVEV) derive from the germline V gene (reference sequence). Trimming leaves V shorter by 2 bases and J shorter by 5 bases, with the junction holding 5 bases beyond the gene matches. According to the study, the label for this sample's time point signals: baseline before first vaccination. Samples from vaccinated people were obtained from the UK trials COV001 and COV002, which included a single-blind randomized controlled phase 2/3 trial of AZD1222 (ChAdOx1 nCoV-19) in healthy adults. Trial participant PBMC samples were collected at day 0 and day 28 after the second dose for TCRbeta chain sequencing. Turning to this clone: Its antigen specificity is not known. One base away there is no much larger clone; base qualities are not given.

The CDR3 regions of human TCRbeta chains were analyzed by immunosequencing. The authors processed their data as follows. TCRs in the repertoires were compared against a reference library of SARS-CoV-2-specific TCRs that had been generated with the MIRA antigen-specificity platform. Breadth meant the fraction of unique TCRs that were SARS-CoV-2-associated, whereas depth meant the fraction of total T cells that were SARS-CoV-2-associated. Using the MIRA data, every spike-specific TCR was mapped to the spike region that the TCR reacted to and assigned to either a CD4 or a CD8 class. Log10-transformed breadth and depth values were compared by one-way ANOVA with Sidak's multiple comparisons tests. Held by TCRdb, this immuneACCESS table contains in-frame sequences only and omits some clones. Under half of the omission traces to an unresolved V gene where checked; the cause of the rest is unknown. V and J calls plus clone size are reproduced from that table; the DNA served to infer D and trimming. Present in this sample are roughly 100,000 clones, around 89% of which were seen just once. The top ten hold 2.5% to 3% of the sample.

This specimen was peripheral blood, taken on day 0 of AZD1222 vaccination. This sequence uses TRBV27 and TRBJ1-1, and TRBD1 aligns with 7 junction nucleotides. This receptor was obtained from an adult in good health. The CDR3 region reads CASSLKQGLTEAFF. The nucleotide sequence reads as follows: TGTGCCAGCAGTTTAAAACAGGGGCTAACTGAAGCTTTCTTT.